This T cell receptor beta chain was found in a study of blood T cell repertoires in COVID-19. The overall study: PBMCs, B-cell-depleted T cells, or T cells were the source of the cDNA or gDNA that made up the material.

This table comes from immunoSEQ multiplex PCR, and its TCRdb copy is limited to in-frame clones, with some not included. The sample lists approximately 340,000 clones; approximately 90% were seen once. Cohort assignment relied on participant-reported clinical history. Individuals in the exposed group had encountered a COVID-19 case within 2 weeks preceding study entry. Material: PBMCs or T cells enriched from blood (not recorded which). This sequence was found in a middle-aged woman who had been exposed to COVID-19.

CDR3 protein: CASSVGSGRRGNEQFF. For the CDR3, the DNA is TGTGCCAGCAGCGTAGGTAGCGGGAGACGTGGGAATGAGCAGTTCTTC. The chain recombines TRBV9 with TRBJ2-1, with 9 bases that match TRBD2. The CDR3 spans 16 residues. Per the germline V gene, CDR1 is SGDLS and CDR2 is YYNGEE. The V and J ends lost 0 bases and 7 bases, in that order; junction bases with no gene match: 8.